This record looks at one T cell receptor (beta chain) sequence and its context. This clonotype was seen only a few times. Its antigen target is currently unknown. Base qualities were left out, and no much larger clone turns up one base away. This sample is part of a study of blood T cells in healthy people across ages (dated by TCRdb to 2015 to 2017). Context from the whole study: Template switching captured roughly one uniquely barcoded TCR beta cDNA molecule per two T cells in model experiments. Age-related changes in TCR beta repertoire diversity were measured in the study by deep sequencing normalized with unique cDNA molecular identifiers. Four age groups were formed from the donors: young (average 16 years), middle-aged (around 39), aged (approximately 60) and long-lived (about 75). Two additional independent replicas of 1 million unique cDNA reads from the same blood draw were analyzed for two donors (one aged 18 to 30 and one aged 80 or older). Points the paper makes about the study in general: Since profiling was done on bulk unsorted PBMCs, naive and antigen-experienced compartments could not be conclusively compared. Observed TCR beta diversity per million T cells fell roughly linearly with age, and a significant reduction was already apparent by age roughly 40. Estimates of total diversity from one million sequenced T cells were regarded as lower bounds and underestimates. The percentage of naive T cells measured by flow cytometry correlated strongly with observed TCR beta diversity. Donor CMV infection status was unknown, potentially confounding age-related changes in expanded clonotypes. Compared with the aged group, the long-lived group had more naive CD4+ T cells, fewer expanded clones and increased TCR diversity, suggesting age selection.

From the cysteine up to the phenylalanine, the CDR3 has a length of 15 residues. The read is trimmed to its CDR3 DNA, 45 bases read in frame from base 1. V drops 4 bases and J drops 0 bases, leaving 11 bases in between. The germline V gene yields KGHDR for CDR1 and SFDVKD for CDR2. Library method: 5' RACE. Instrument on record: Illumina HiSeq 2500. The second PCR ran for about 6 to 12 cycles and used a J-beta primer mix along with a sample-barcoded 5' primer. Each TCR beta cDNA molecule received a unique molecular identifier from a template-switch 5' adaptor carrying 12 random nucleotides. At least 2.5 million CDR3-containing paired-end reads were obtained from each sample. The Mint cDNA synthesis kit, primed by a TRBC-specific oligonucleotide, was used to synthesize first-strand cDNA from all RNA. All cDNA was treated with uracil-DNA glycosylase and then went through a first 18-cycle PCR with the universal primers M1SS and BC2_uni_R. The study's own analysis went as follows. Normalization of each sample was performed by random selection of 1 million high-quality reads, each carrying a distinct molecular identifier. Reads sharing molecular identifiers were discarded rather than binned into consensus sequences. MiTCR, with a Q25 quality threshold and the strictest error-elimination algorithm, was used for CDR3 identification, clonotype clustering and error correction. A nonparametric unseen species model with Euler transformation was used to estimate lower-bound total TCR beta diversity. Through fastp at Q25 and MiXCR, TCRdb rebuilt clones from the public reads, retaining in-frame beta chains. CDR3 protein sequences are deduplicated, and each keeps its most common genes and DNA. The V and J calls and clone size are TCRdb's, not the authors'. Present in this sample are 1 million or so distinct CDR3 sequences, about 23% of which were seen just once. The ten largest clones capture approximately 0.71% of the sample.

Donors were 30 to 45 systemically healthy Caucasian individuals from Russia aged roughly 6 to 95 years. Around 9.7 milliliters of peripheral blood were collected from each donor into EDTA-treated Vacutainer tubes. Ficoll-Paque density-gradient centrifugation was used to isolate PBMCs, with at least 6.5 million per sample. Total RNA was extracted from PBMCs with Trizol reagent, with at least 5 micrograms obtained per sample. For every donor, flow cytometry on a PBMC aliquot measured the percentage of naive CD45RAhigh/CD27high T cells. This same sample was also part of a study on T cells of mothers and their children. Reported in the second study: Nine systemically healthy Caucasian individuals served as donors, namely three mothers together with their six children. cDNA synthesis used all of the extracted RNA, with 1.5 ug of RNA in each 15 ul reaction. In the second PCR, the M1S primer introduced both the sample barcodes and 2-4 random nucleotides. Each mother yielded over 9 million TCR beta CDR3 reads and each child some 3 million reads. In both related and unrelated pairs, thymic selection shapes the output of TCR recombination in a similar way, with inherited differences having only a minor effect. Related mother-child pairs always showed normalized repertoire overlap that was slightly higher than in unrelated mother-child pairs, though the difference was never significant. No persistent microchimeric T cell clones were found, with a detection sensitivity of approximately 100 clones per million clonotypes. The study used deep NGS to compare TCR beta repertoires of mothers and children, seeking features distinguishing related mother-child pairs from unrelated individuals. The mean age was 40 +/- 4 years for the mothers and around 10 +/- 4 years for the children. After adapter ligation was performed with NEBNext reagents, the libraries were sequenced on an Illumina HiSeq 2000 with 100+100 nt paired-end reads. To prevent cross-contamination, the mother and child libraries were prepared one month apart and sequenced in separate runs. For each donor, somewhere between about 450,000 and 2,000,000 distinct TCR beta clonotypes were identified. Naive TCR beta clonotypes were estimated from low-frequency clonotypes matched to each donor's FACS-determined naive share, without sorting.

This sequence uses TRBV24-1 and TRBJ2-5, with no D gene named confidently. This TCR derives from a girl under 10 years old in good health. Input material: blood. The CDR3 corresponds to CATSDPDGYQETQYF. Here is the DNA: TGTGCCACCAGTGACCCGGACGGGTACCAAGAGACCCAGTACTTC.